This T cell receptor beta chain is drawn from a study of OX40 agonist ivuxolimab in advanced cancers. Broadly, across the study: The costimulatory receptor OX40 (CD134) was targeted by ivuxolimab, a fully human IgG2 agonistic monoclonal antibody. Intravenous ivuxolimab was administered to patients every 2 weeks at six dose levels: 0.01, 0.1, 0.3, 1.5, 3 and 10 mg/kg. Of the approximately 50 dose-escalation patients, hepatocellular carcinoma was present in about 20, melanoma in approximately 15, renal cell carcinoma in 9 and head and neck cancer in 9. In the dose-escalation cohort, roughly 80% of patients were male, and the mean age was around 60 years, with a range of roughly 23 to 85. Prior anti-PD-1, anti-PD-L1 or anti-CTLA-4 therapy was permitted, and 40% of dose-escalation patients had received checkpoint inhibitors. Partial responses occurred in three dose-escalation patients, of whom one had hepatocellular carcinoma and two had cutaneous melanoma. Peripheral TCRbeta sequencing aimed to test whether ivuxolimab altered TCR sequence diversity and caused clonal T-cell expansion. The monotherapy dose-escalation portion (N ≈ 52 patients) of the phase I ivuxolimab trial is reported in the paper.

A note on this clone: Its cognate antigen has yet to be identified. The input lacks base qualities; no much larger clone sits a single base away.

Patients with a history of autoimmune disease or receiving systemic immunosuppression were excluded from the trial. In every dose cohort, peripheral blood was drawn for TCR sequencing at baseline, cycle 4 day 1, and cycle 7 day 1. Samples were obtained from an open-label, multicenter, first-in-human phase I dose-escalation trial of ivuxolimab. Adults with locally advanced or metastatic melanoma, renal cell, hepatocellular, or head and neck squamous cell carcinoma were enrolled in the trial. Before TCR sequencing, CD4+ T cells and CD8+ T cells were sorted from peripheral blood as separate populations. To sequence the TCRbeta CDR3 region, genomic DNA was isolated from the sorted cells. The immunoSEQ Assay was used to sequence the TCRbeta CDR3 regions. TCRdb mirrors the immuneACCESS table, restricted to in-frame sequences. Some clones are absent from its copies; in checked studies, under half trace to an unresolved V gene, and the reason for the others is unknown. Counted in this sample were under 85,000 clones; approximately 83% of them appeared once. The ten most abundant clones make up 3.1% of the sample.

Per the germline V gene (reference sequence), LNHDA is the CDR1 and SQIVND is the CDR2. The germline ends are 18 bases apart after V is trimmed by 3 bases and J by 1 base. The CDR3 runs 17 amino acids, cysteine and phenylalanine included. Kept here is only the CDR3 DNA, which spans 51 bases and is read in frame from base 1. What the research found in general, with its limitations: Low levels of normalized T-cell clonal expansion were also seen in some patients who did not respond. The antigen specificity of the clonally expanded peripheral T cells was not determined. After ivuxolimab, more expanded clones were found on average in CD8+ T cells than in CD4+ T cells. At doses of 0.1 to 3.0 mg/kg, clonal expansion of both CD4+ and CD8+ T cells in blood was seen between baseline and week 6. In the 0.1-3.0 mg/kg groups, partial responders had among the lowest normalized peripheral clonal expansion, particularly in CD8+ T cells.

The starting material was CD4+ or CD8+ T cells sorted from blood, obtained in a trial of the OX40 agonist ivuxolimab. The sequence links TRBV19 to TRBJ1-2, with the D gene not clear enough to name. This clonotype originated in an adult with an advanced solid tumor such as melanoma, head and neck, liver or kidney cancer. The DNA sequence is given as TGTGCCAGTAGTATTACTTTAGGGCCGCCTCTTAACTATGGCTACACCTTC. Its amino acids are CASSITLGPPLNYGYTF.